This entry features one T cell receptor (beta chain) sequence. The source of the sample is a study of technical replicates of blood from a few donors. Profiled with immunoSEQ multiplex PCR; TCRdb holds only in-frame clones, not every one. The profile covers around 69,000 clones, with just under 97% appearing a single time and 0.2% to 0.25% taken by the ten largest. The germline V gene encodes CDR1 LNHDA and CDR2 SQIVND (reference sequence). The V and J ends lost 1 base and 0 bases, in that order; junction bases with no gene match: 4. This CDR3 comprises 16 residues. Sequencing input: T cells isolated from PBMCs. The clonotype was recovered from a human donor in good health. This chain links TRBV19 with TRBJ2-5; TRBD2 matches at 8 bases. In nucleotides, the CDR3 is TGTGCCAGTAGTATAGCACTAGCGGTGTACCAAGAGACCCAGTACTTC. Protein sequence: CASSIALAVYQETQYF.